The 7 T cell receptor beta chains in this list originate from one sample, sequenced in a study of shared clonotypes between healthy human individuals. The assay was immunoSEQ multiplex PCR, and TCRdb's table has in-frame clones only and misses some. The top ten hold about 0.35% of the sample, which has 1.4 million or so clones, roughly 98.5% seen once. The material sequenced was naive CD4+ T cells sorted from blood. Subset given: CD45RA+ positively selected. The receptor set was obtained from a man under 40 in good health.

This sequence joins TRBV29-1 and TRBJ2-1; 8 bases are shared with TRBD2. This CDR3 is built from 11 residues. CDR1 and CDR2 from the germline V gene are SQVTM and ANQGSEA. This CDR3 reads CSSGDYNEQFF. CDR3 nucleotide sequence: TGCAGTAGCGGGGACTACAATGAGCAGTTCTTC.

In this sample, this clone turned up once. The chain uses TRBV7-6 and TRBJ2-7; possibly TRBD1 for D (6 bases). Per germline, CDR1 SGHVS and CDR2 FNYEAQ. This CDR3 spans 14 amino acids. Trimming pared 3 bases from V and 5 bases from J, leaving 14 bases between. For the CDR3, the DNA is TGTGCCAGCAGCTTGGGTACAGGGTTGGACGAGCAGTACTTC. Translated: CASSLGTGLDEQYF.

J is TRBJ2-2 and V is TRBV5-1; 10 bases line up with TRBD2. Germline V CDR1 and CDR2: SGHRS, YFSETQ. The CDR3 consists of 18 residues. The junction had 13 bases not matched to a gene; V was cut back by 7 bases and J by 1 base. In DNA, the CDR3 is TGCGCCAGCCGAATTGGAGCGGGAGGGCCATTGAACACCGGGGAGCTGTTTTTT. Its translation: CASRIGAGGPLNTGELFF.

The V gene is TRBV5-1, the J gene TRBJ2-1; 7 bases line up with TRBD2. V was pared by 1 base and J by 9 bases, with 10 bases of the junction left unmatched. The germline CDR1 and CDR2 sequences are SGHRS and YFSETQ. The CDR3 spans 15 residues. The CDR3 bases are TGCGCCAGCAGCTTGCTCCCCAGGGAGGGTAGTGAGCAGTTCTTC. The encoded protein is CASSLLPREGSEQFF.

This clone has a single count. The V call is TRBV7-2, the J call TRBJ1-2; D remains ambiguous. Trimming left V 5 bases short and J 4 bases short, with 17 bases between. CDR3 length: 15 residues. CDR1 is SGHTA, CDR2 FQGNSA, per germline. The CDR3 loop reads CASSPDGEASYGYTF. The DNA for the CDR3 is TGTGCCAGCAGCCCGGACGGAGAGGCTAGCTATGGCTACACCTTC.

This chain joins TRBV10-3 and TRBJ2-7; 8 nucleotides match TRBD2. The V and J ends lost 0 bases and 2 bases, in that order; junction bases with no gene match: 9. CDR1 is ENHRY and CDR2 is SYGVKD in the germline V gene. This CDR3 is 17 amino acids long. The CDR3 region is CAISESAHSGTTYEQYF. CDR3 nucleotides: TGTGCCATCAGTGAGTCGGCACATAGCGGGACCACCTACGAGCAGTACTTC.

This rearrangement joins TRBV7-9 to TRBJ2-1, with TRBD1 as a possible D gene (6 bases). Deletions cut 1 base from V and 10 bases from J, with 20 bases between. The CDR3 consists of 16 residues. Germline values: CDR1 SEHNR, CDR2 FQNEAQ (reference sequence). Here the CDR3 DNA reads TGTGCCAGCAGCTTAGTCGCCCAGCTGACAGGAGGCGAGCAGTTCTTC. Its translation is CASSLVAQLTGGEQFF.